These 18 T cell receptor beta chains share one sample of origin, sequenced in a study of T cells in Graves' hyperthyroidism and ophthalmopathy. The CDR3 regions of TCR beta were amplified from RNA transcripts. When the TCR CDR3 underwent first-round RT-PCR, the HTBI primer set was used. MiXCR was run by TCRdb on the multiplex PCR reads, yielding one entry per CDR3 protein. The sample has about 520,000 distinct CDR3 sequences, roughly a quarter seen once. The material sequenced was blood. Source of these receptors: a woman aged 25-40 years with Graves' ophthalmopathy.

This clonotype was counted at least ten times. The chain links TRBV6-1 to TRBJ2-7, with TRBD1 matching over 8 bases. This CDR3 spans 15 amino acids. CDR1 is MNHNS and CDR2 is SASEGT in the germline V gene. With 11 bases clipped from V and 0 bases from J, the junction kept 12 bases outside the gene matches. The CDR3 protein is CAGADFRGPSYEQYF. CDR3 nucleotides: TGTGCCGGAGCTGACTTCAGGGGGCCCTCCTACGAGCAGTACTTC.

This clonotype has a count of ten or more. V gene TRBV5-1 combines with J gene TRBJ1-1; 9 bases match TRBD1. CDR1 SGHRS and CDR2 YFSETQ come from the germline V gene. The CDR3 is 17 amino acids. Losses at the gene ends were 0 bases for V and 2 bases for J; bases not matched to a gene: 8. The DNA of the CDR3 is TGCGCCAGCAGCTTGGACGGGACAGGGCTTTCAAACACTGAAGCTTTCTTT. Translation gives CASSLDGTGLSNTEAFF.

DNA for the CDR3: TGTGCCAGCAGTACCGAGTATAATTCACCCCTCCACTTT. This gives the protein CASSTEYNSPLHF. The genes are TRBV27 and TRBJ1-6, with D hard to call. Per the germline V gene, CDR1 is MNHEY and CDR2 is SMNVEV (reference sequence). V was clipped by 5 bases and J by 4 bases, with 6 bases between them. The length of the CDR3 is 13 residues.

This clonotype was observed many times. This rearrangement joins TRBV24-1 to TRBJ1-3, with D possibly being TRBD1 (6 bases). CDR1 KGHDR and CDR2 SFDVKD come from the germline V gene. V shed 4 bases and J shed 0 bases, with 12 bases lying between them. The CDR3 has 16 amino acids. The CDR3 DNA sequence: TGTGCCACCAGTGACCGGACAGACAACTCTGGAAACACCATATATTTT. Residues: CATSDRTDNSGNTIYF.

The chain couples TRBV30 to TRBJ1-2, with D perhaps TRBD1 (5 bases). Trimming removed 2 bases at V and 6 bases at J, with 13 bases between. The CDR3 runs to 13 residues. CDR1 GTSNPN and CDR2 SVGIG come from the germline V gene (reference sequence). This CDR3 reads CAWSWGVEDGYTF. CDR3 DNA sequence: TGTGCCTGGAGTTGGGGGGTCGAGGATGGCTACACCTTC.

This clonotype was recorded many times. This rearrangement joins TRBV4-1 to TRBJ2-7; 9 nucleotides match TRBD1. CDR3 size: 14 residues. Germline CDR1 reads MGHRA; CDR2 reads YSYEKL. V trimming: 2 bases; J trimming: 4 bases; junction bases outside the gene matches: 3. The CDR3 loop reads CASSQPGQGYEQYF. The CDR3 coding sequence is TGCGCCAGCAGCCAACCGGGACAGGGTTACGAGCAGTACTTC.

This chain uses TRBV7-6 with TRBJ1-1, with D maybe TRBD1 (5 bases). This CDR3 contains 15 residues. The V end was cut by 1 base, the J end by 7 bases, with 16 bases between. CDR1 is SGHVS and CDR2 is FNYEAQ in the germline V gene. The CDR3 DNA follows: TGTGCCAGCAGCTTAGGGGGCAGAGCCCACCTTGAAGCTTTCTTT. Its translation is CASSLGGRAHLEAFF.

This chain links TRBV28 with TRBJ1-5; tentative D call: TRBD1 (5 bases). Trimming took off 7 bases at V and 2 bases at J, with 9 bases between the two ends. There are 13 residues in the CDR3. Germline CDR1 reads MDHEN; CDR2 reads SYDVKM. The CDR3 is CASILGGNQPQHF. The CDR3 DNA reads as TGTGCCAGCATCCTAGGGGGCAATCAGCCCCAGCATTTT.

This clonotype was seen many times. The chain combines TRBV10-3 with TRBJ2-2, with no clear D. The ends were cut back, 10 bases at V and 1 base at J, with 19 bases in the middle. This CDR3 region has 16 residues. Per the germline V gene, CDR1 is ENHRY and CDR2 is SYGVKD. Here the CDR3 DNA reads TGTGCCAGCAGAAAGTCGACTGGGTTGAACACCGGGGAGCTGTTTTTT. The encoded protein is CASRKSTGLNTGELFF.

The chain uses TRBV12-3 or TRBV12-4 and TRBJ1-6; D is undetermined. This CDR3 spans 14 amino acids. The V and J ends lost 3 bases and 3 bases respectively, with 6 bases between them. The CDR3 sequence: CASSFDDYNSPLHF. The DNA of the CDR3 is TGTGCCAGCAGTTTCGACGACTATAATTCACCCCTCCACTTT.

This chain connects TRBV7-3 to TRBJ2-5; TRBD2 matches at 13 bases. Trimming at V came to 5 bases and at J to 0 bases, leaving 6 bases not matched to a gene. The germline V gene encodes CDR1 SGHTA and CDR2 FQGTGA. This CDR3 contains 17 residues. Here the CDR3 reads CASSPGTSGKYQETQYF. The CDR3 coding sequence is TGTGCCAGCAGCCCCGGGACTAGCGGGAAGTACCAAGAGACCCAGTACTTC.

This chain uses TRBV28 with TRBJ1-1; D is unclear. Germline V gene data show CDR1 as MDHEN and CDR2 as SYDVKM. Trimming took 7 bases from V and 7 from J, leaving 10 bases between them. The CDR3 covers 11 residues. CDR3 residues: CASTTANEAFF. CDR3 nucleotide sequence: TGTGCCAGCACCACAGCGAATGAAGCTTTCTTT.

In this sample, this clonotype turned up many times. The chain employs TRBV10-3 and TRBJ1-2; a possible D gene is TRBD1 (5 bases). With 3 bases removed from V and 4 bases from J, the gap between germline ends came to 15 bases. This CDR3 contains 15 residues. In germline, CDR1 is ENHRY, CDR2 SYGVKD. CDR3 region: CAISEPGLKAYGYTF. Here the CDR3 DNA reads TGTGCCATCAGTGAACCAGGGCTTAAGGCCTATGGCTACACCTTC.

The CDR3 sequence is CATSRDRGPETQYF. CDR3 coding DNA: TGTGCCACCAGCAGAGATAGGGGTCCGGAGACCCAGTACTTC. V and J are TRBV15 and TRBJ2-5, with D possibly being TRBD1 (5 bases). Germline V CDR1 and CDR2: LNHNV, YYDKDF (reference sequence). The CDR3 has 14 residues. V was clipped by 0 bases and J by 5 bases, with 10 bases between them.

This clonotype has only one observation. The genes are TRBV12-3 or TRBV12-4 and TRBJ2-7, with 10 positions matching TRBD2. This CDR3 contains 15 residues. V was pared by 1 base and J by 2 bases, with 2 bases of the junction left unmatched. As DNA, the CDR3 is TGTGCCAGCAGTTTAGTTCTAGCGGGGGCCTACGAGCAGTACTTC. It translates to CASSLVLAGAYEQYF.

V usage is TRBV6-1 and J usage is TRBJ1-1; 11 bases match TRBD1. The CDR3 spans 16 residues. Germline V gene data show CDR1 as MNHNS and CDR2 as SASEGT. The V segment lost 6 bases and the J segment 7 bases; nucleotides outside the gene matches: 13. The DNA for the CDR3 is TGTGCCAGCAGGGCTGGTCGAGCGGACAGGGGGCGTGAAGCTTTCTTT. It yields the protein CASRAGRADRGREAFF.

V and J are TRBV6-1 and TRBJ1-5; the D gene is possibly TRBD1 (6 bases). V was trimmed by 0 bases and J by 1 base, leaving 13 bases between them. CDR1 is MNHNS and CDR2 is SASEGT in the germline V gene. The length of the CDR3 is 17 residues. The CDR3 DNA follows: TGTGCCAGCAGTGAAGCAGCAGGGGCCTCCAGCAATCAGCCCCAGCATTTT. Translating it yields CASSEAAGASSNQPQHF.

The chain has TRBV12-5 and TRBJ2-7, with D hard to call. The germline V gene has CDR1 LGHNT and CDR2 FRNRAP. The CDR3 is 14 residues long. Trimming stripped 1 base from V and 5 bases from J, with 12 bases between. CDR3 protein: CASGLGPPQDEQYF. In nucleotides, the CDR3 is TGTGCTAGTGGTTTGGGACCCCCCCAGGACGAGCAGTACTTC.